One and the same sample provided the 28 T cell receptor beta chains below, sequenced in a study of CD8 T cells in Susac syndrome (dated by TCRdb to between 2018 and 2020). Receptor amplification or capture employed the immunoSEQ multiplex PCR assay. RNA was extracted using the RNeasy kit, and about 0.45 to 1 ug of the RNA was reverse transcribed with random hexamers. The public reads were quality trimmed at Q25 with fastp and then assembled into clones with MiXCR by TCRdb, keeping productive beta chains. One record per CDR3 amino acid sequence lists the most common genes and DNA. The sample yields 250,000 to 300,000 distinct CDR3 sequences; approximately 89% were counted once. The ten largest account for roughly 0.17% of the sample. Sequences were obtained from CD8+ T cells from PBMCs. Source of these receptors: a human donor with multiple sclerosis.

The chain links TRBV30 to TRBJ2-7; TRBD1 agrees at 8 bases. CDR1 and CDR2 from the germline V gene are GTSNPN and SVGIG (reference sequence). The CDR3 is made up of 14 amino acids. The junction had 8 bases not matched to a gene; V was cut back by 5 bases and J by 2 bases. CDR3 DNA sequence: TGTGCCTGGGCTCCCGGGACAGGCGCCTACGAGCAGTACTTC. It codes for CAWAPGTGAYEQYF.

The table lists this clonotype with a count of one. The J gene is TRBJ2-1, the V gene TRBV6-5, with TRBD2 matching over 8 bases. This CDR3 is built from 13 residues. Germline values: CDR1 MNHEY, CDR2 SVGAGI. J lost 8 bases, V lost 6 bases, and 6 bases had no gene match. CDR3 nucleotide sequence: TGTGCCAGCAGCGGGACTAGTTTCCATGAGCAGTTCTTC. Translating it yields CASSGTSFHEQFF.

This rearrangement joins TRBV19 to TRBJ2-2; weak D call: TRBD2 (6 bases). This CDR3 has 16 residues. V was cut by 8 bases and J by 3 bases, with 19 bases left in between. Germline V lookup: CDR1 LNHDA, CDR2 SQIVND (reference sequence). This chain's CDR3 is CASRLGTRVYTGELFF. For the CDR3, the DNA is TGTGCCAGTCGACTAGGGACCAGGGTATACACCGGGGAGCTGTTTTTT.

In its sample, this clonotype was seen once. The gene calls are TRBV6-2 or TRBV6-3 and TRBJ2-1; TRBD2 matches 9 bases. The V gene end was trimmed by 6 bases and the J gene end by 5 bases; junction bases not matched to a gene: 8. Germline values: CDR1 MNHEY, CDR2 SVGEGT. This CDR3 contains 15 residues. The CDR3 sequence: CASRGLGGGDNEQFF. CDR3 nucleotide sequence: TGTGCCAGCAGGGGACTTGGCGGGGGGGACAATGAGCAGTTCTTC.

Only one count was recorded for this clonotype. V is TRBV3-1 and J is TRBJ1-5; TRBD1 is a possible D gene (6 bases). CDR3 length: 15 amino acids. Germline loops: CDR1 LGHDT, CDR2 YNNKEL (reference sequence). Trimming pared 2 bases from V and 1 base from J, leaving 9 bases between. The CDR3, as DNA: TGTGCCAGCAGCCAAAGCGGGACAAGCAATCAGCCCCAGCATTTT. Residues: CASSQSGTSNQPQHF. Looking up the rest from reference TRBV3-1 and TRBJ1-5 gives the full variable domain: DTAVSQTPKYLVTQMGNDKSIKCEQNLGHDTMYWYKQDSKKFLKIMFSYNNKELIINETVPNRFSPKSPDKAHLNLHINSLELGDSAVYFCASSQSGTSNQPQHFGDGTRLSIL.

V is TRBV20-1 and J is TRBJ2-1, with D maybe TRBD2 (5 bases). Germline lookup yields CDR1 DFQATT and CDR2 SNEGSKA (reference sequence). V lost 2 bases, J lost 4 bases, and 12 bases lay in between. The CDR3 extends over 14 amino acids. CDR3: CSARRTPQYNEQFF. The CDR3 coding sequence is TGCAGTGCTAGAAGGACTCCGCAATACAATGAGCAGTTCTTC.

This CDR3 reads CASSPHPSYEQYF. CDR3 DNA sequence: TGTGCCAGCAGCCCCCACCCCTCCTACGAGCAGTACTTC. The V gene is TRBV4-2, the J gene TRBJ2-7; no definite D call. This CDR3 has 13 amino acids. The ends were cut back, 4 bases at V and 0 bases at J, with 7 bases in the middle. The V gene's germline CDR1 is LGHNA and CDR2 YNFKEQ.

The chain couples TRBV9 to TRBJ2-2; TRBD1 might be the D (5 bases). Germline values: CDR1 SGDLS, CDR2 YYNGEE. V was cut by 7 bases and J by 1 base, with 14 bases left in between. The CDR3 sequence is 15 residues long. Here the CDR3 reads CASDGAVENTGELFF. Written as DNA, the CDR3 is TGTGCCAGCGATGGGGCCGTGGAGAACACCGGGGAGCTGTTTTTT.

A single count supports this clonotype. The CDR3 sequence: CSVDGGDFWSTGELFF. CDR3 in DNA: TGCAGCGTTGACGGAGGGGATTTTTGGAGCACCGGGGAGCTGTTTTTT. V gene TRBV29-1 combines with J gene TRBJ2-2; D may be TRBD2 (6 bases). Deletions cut 3 bases from V and 4 bases from J, with 18 bases between. The CDR3 runs 16 residues. Germline V gene sequence: CDR1 SQVTM, CDR2 ANQGSEA.

The V call is TRBV12-3 or TRBV12-4, the J call TRBJ2-7; D possibly corresponds to TRBD1 (6 bases). Trimming shortened V by 5 bases and J by 7 bases, and 15 bases separated the two germline ends. The CDR3 is 13 residues long. The chain's CDR3 is CASSPNRVAEQYF. The CDR3 nucleotides read TGTGCCAGCAGTCCTAACAGGGTCGCGGAGCAGTACTTC.

The chain employs TRBV20-1 and TRBJ2-7; 7 bases fit TRBD1. The J segment lost 3 bases and the V segment lost 5 bases, leaving 10 bases of the junction unmatched. CDR3 length: 14 residues. CDR1 and CDR2 from the germline V gene are DFQATT and SNEGSKA (reference sequence). In DNA, the CDR3 is TGCAGTGCTGTGGCAGGGGGTAAGGGCTACGAGCAGTACTTC. It is translated as CSAVAGGKGYEQYF.

This chain links TRBV4-1 with TRBJ2-5; 10 bases align to TRBD2. Germline lookup yields CDR1 MGHRA and CDR2 YSYEKL. J was trimmed by 5 bases and V by 0 bases; bases with no gene match: 3. CDR3 size: 15 residues. Written as DNA, the CDR3 is TGCGCCAGCAGCCAAGAGCTGGGACTAGCGGAGACCCAGTACTTC. As protein: CASSQELGLAETQYF.

V usage is TRBV9 and J usage is TRBJ2-5; D gene ambiguous. V lost 0 bases and J lost 0, with 6 bases in between. The CDR3 has 14 amino acids. Germline V gene sequence: CDR1 SGDLS, CDR2 YYNGEE. The CDR3 nucleotides read TGTGCCAGCAGCGTAGATGGGTACCAAGAGACCCAGTACTTC. Its protein is CASSVDGYQETQYF.

This chain joins TRBV20-1 and TRBJ2-5, with a weak D call TRBD2 (5 bases). CDR3 length: 11 amino acids. The germline gives CDR1 DFQATT, CDR2 SNEGSKA (reference sequence). The ends were cut back, 3 bases at V and 5 bases at J, with 7 bases in the middle. The CDR3 bases are TGCAGTGCTAGTGGGGAGGAGACCCAGTACTTC. Translating it yields CSASGEETQYF.

This sequence joins TRBV20-1 and TRBJ1-2, with D perhaps matching TRBD1 (6 bases). This CDR3 region has 15 residues. CDR1 is DFQATT, CDR2 SNEGSKA, per germline (reference sequence). V shed 0 bases and J shed 0 bases, with 11 bases lying between them. The chain's CDR3 is CSARDPGASNYGYTF. The CDR3, as DNA: TGCAGTGCTAGAGACCCAGGGGCTTCTAACTATGGCTACACCTTC.

This CDR3 reads CASSLGDRGTNEKLFF. DNA for the CDR3: TGTGCCAGCAGTCTAGGGGACAGGGGCACTAATGAAAAACTGTTTTTT. The chain joins TRBV12-3 or TRBV12-4 to TRBJ1-4, with TRBD1 matching 10 bases. The CDR3 is made up of 16 amino acids. Trimming took 5 bases from V and 2 from J; bases not matched to a gene: 5.

The genes are TRBV20-1 and TRBJ2-7, with 8 bases matching TRBD1. Germline CDR1 and CDR2: DFQATT and SNEGSKA (reference sequence). The CDR3 contains 15 residues. Trimming at V came to 3 bases and at J to 2 bases, leaving 9 bases not matched to a gene. DNA for the CDR3: TGCAGTGCTAGGGAAGGGACAGGATTACCCTACGAGCAGTACTTC. Its translation is CSAREGTGLPYEQYF.

The chain links TRBV4-3 to TRBJ1-1; possible D gene TRBD1, 5 bases. The germline gives CDR1 LGHNA, CDR2 YSLEER. Trimming shortened V by 0 bases and J by 1 base, and 15 bases separated the two germline ends. The CDR3 has 17 amino acids. The CDR3 sequence is CASSQDRMGGGNTEAFF. CDR3 in DNA: TGCGCCAGCAGCCAAGACCGGATGGGCGGGGGGAACACTGAAGCTTTCTTT.

The V gene is TRBV6-5, the J gene TRBJ1-1; no firm D call. The germline V and J ends were trimmed by 0 bases and 6 bases, with 8 bases remaining between them. CDR1 and CDR2 (germline): MNHEY, SVGAGI. The CDR3 is made up of 13 amino acids. CDR3 in DNA: TGTGCCAGCAGTTACTCGGGTAGGGCTGAAGCTTTCTTT. Amino acid sequence: CASSYSGRAEAFF.

The genes are TRBV19 and TRBJ1-2; D uncertain. The germline gives CDR1 LNHDA, CDR2 SQIVND (reference sequence). This CDR3 spans 11 amino acids. Trimming stripped 7 bases from V and 7 bases from J, with 10 bases between. CDR3 DNA sequence: TGTGCCAGTACCATCGGGCTTGGCTACACCTTC. Its protein product is CASTIGLGYTF.

The chain combines TRBV5-1 with TRBJ2-1; the match to TRBD2 covers 10 bases. Trimming removed 0 bases from V and 8 bases from J; junction bases left unmatched: 8. The germline gives CDR1 SGHRS, CDR2 YFSETQ. The CDR3 covers 16 residues. As DNA, the CDR3 is TGCGCCAGCAGCTTGGCCCCTAGCGGGAGTAGCTATGAGCAGTTCTTC. Translated: CASSLAPSGSSYEQFF.

This chain's CDR3 is CASSLHTDTQYF. The CDR3 coding sequence is TGTGCCAGCAGCTTACACACAGATACGCAGTATTTT. This sequence joins TRBV7-2 and TRBJ2-3; D gene unclear. CDR1 and CDR2 from the germline V gene are SGHTA and FQGNSA. The CDR3 spans 12 residues. Trimming stripped 2 bases from V and 2 bases from J, with 2 bases between.

This chain connects TRBV6-5 to TRBJ2-2; D not resolved. Trimming removed 8 bases at V and 4 bases at J, with 8 bases between. Germline lookup yields CDR1 MNHEY and CDR2 SVGAGI. The CDR3 has 12 residues. Here the CDR3 reads CASRDSTGELFF. The CDR3 nucleotides read TGTGCCAGCCGAGACTCCACCGGGGAGCTGTTTTTT.

The chain joins TRBV6-1 to TRBJ2-4; 12 bases fit TRBD2. The CDR3 extends over 15 amino acids. CDR1 MNHNS and CDR2 SASEGT come from the germline V gene. With V trimmed by 4 bases and J by 7 bases, 5 bases remained unmatched. The CDR3 reads CASSAGLAGPNIQYF. CDR3 in DNA: TGTGCCAGCAGTGCGGGACTAGCGGGTCCCAACATTCAGTACTTC.

This chain links TRBV12-3 or TRBV12-4 with TRBJ2-7, with a possible D match to TRBD2 (6 bases). V lost 7 bases to trimming and J lost 6 bases, with 16 bases between them. This CDR3 is built from 13 residues. The CDR3 spells CASTPRERGEQYF. CDR3 DNA sequence: TGTGCCAGCACCCCCCGGGAGAGGGGCGAGCAGTACTTC.

The rearrangement links TRBV9 to TRBJ1-4; TRBD1 is a possible D gene (6 bases). CDR1 and CDR2 (germline): SGDLS, YYNGEE. Trimming took 3 bases from V and 7 from J, leaving 10 bases between them. The CDR3 extends over 13 amino acids. CDR3 region: CASSAGGGEKLFF. The CDR3, as DNA: TGTGCCAGCAGCGCGGGAGGGGGTGAAAAACTGTTTTTT.

The chain joins TRBV7-6 to TRBJ1-1, with unresolved D. Germline-derived CDR1 and CDR2 are SGHVS and FNYEAQ. Trimming shortened V by 8 bases and J by 0 bases, and 13 bases separated the two germline ends. CDR3 size: 14 residues. This CDR3 is CASFTPGLNTEAFF. The CDR3 coding sequence is TGTGCCAGCTTTACCCCCGGACTGAACACTGAAGCTTTCTTT.

Here the CDR3 DNA reads TGTGCCAGCAGCCAACTTTGGAGCGAGACTGACGAGCAGTACTTC. Translation: CASSQLWSETDEQYF. This chain uses TRBV14 with TRBJ2-7; no clear D. Germline V CDR1 and CDR2: SGHDN, FVKESK. This CDR3 region has 15 residues. Trimming cost V 2 bases and J 5 bases, with 16 bases left between them.